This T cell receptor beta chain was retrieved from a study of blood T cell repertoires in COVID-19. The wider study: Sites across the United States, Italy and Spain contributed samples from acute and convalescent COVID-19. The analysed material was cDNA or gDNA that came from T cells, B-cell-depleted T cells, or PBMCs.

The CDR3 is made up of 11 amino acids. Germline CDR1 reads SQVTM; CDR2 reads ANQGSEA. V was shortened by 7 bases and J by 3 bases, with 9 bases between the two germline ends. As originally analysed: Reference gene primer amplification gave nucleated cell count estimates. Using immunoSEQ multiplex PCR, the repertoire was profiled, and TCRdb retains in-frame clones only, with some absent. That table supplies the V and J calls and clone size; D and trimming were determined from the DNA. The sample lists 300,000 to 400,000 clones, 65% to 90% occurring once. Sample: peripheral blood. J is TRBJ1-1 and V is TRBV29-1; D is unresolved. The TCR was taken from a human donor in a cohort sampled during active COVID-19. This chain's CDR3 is CSASDHTEAFF. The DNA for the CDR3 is TGCAGCGCCTCAGATCACACTGAAGCTTTCTTT.